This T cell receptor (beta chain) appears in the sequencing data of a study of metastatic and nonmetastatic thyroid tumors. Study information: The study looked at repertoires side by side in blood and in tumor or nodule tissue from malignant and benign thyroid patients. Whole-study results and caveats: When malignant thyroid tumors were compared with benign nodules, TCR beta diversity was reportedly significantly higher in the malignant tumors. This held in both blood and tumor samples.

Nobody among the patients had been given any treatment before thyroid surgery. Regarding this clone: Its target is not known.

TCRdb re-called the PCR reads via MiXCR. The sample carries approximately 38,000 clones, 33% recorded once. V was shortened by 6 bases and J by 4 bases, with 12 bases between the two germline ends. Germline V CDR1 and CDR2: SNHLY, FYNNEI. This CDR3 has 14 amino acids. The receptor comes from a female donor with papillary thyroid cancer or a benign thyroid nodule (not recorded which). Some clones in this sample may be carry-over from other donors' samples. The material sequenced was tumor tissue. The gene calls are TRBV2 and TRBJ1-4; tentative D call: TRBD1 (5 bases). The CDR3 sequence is CASRLTVSNEKLFF. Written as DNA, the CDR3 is TGTGCCAGCAGACTGACAGTTAGTAATGAAAAACTGTTTTTT.